The clone carrying this T cell receptor beta chain was recorded many times. The sample comes from a study of early T cells in non-severe SARS-CoV-2 infection. TCRdb passed the 5' RACE reads through MiXCR, listing each CDR3 protein once. The profile shows around 22,000 distinct CDR3 sequences, approximately 3.8% of them singletons. Sequences were obtained from whole blood. The origin of this receptor is an adult who was a healthcare worker with PCR-confirmed SARS-CoV-2 infection or an uninfected control (not recorded which).

CDR3 residues: CASSLRGASYNEQFF. The CDR3 DNA reads TGTGCCAGCAGTTTACGGGGGGCATCCTACAATGAGCAGTTCTTC. V is TRBV6-2 or TRBV6-3 and J is TRBJ2-1, with D tentatively TRBD2 (7 bases). V lost 4 bases to trimming and J lost 1 base, with 11 bases between them. The CDR3 totals 15 residues. Germline V gene lookup returns CDR1 MNHEY and CDR2 SVGEGT.